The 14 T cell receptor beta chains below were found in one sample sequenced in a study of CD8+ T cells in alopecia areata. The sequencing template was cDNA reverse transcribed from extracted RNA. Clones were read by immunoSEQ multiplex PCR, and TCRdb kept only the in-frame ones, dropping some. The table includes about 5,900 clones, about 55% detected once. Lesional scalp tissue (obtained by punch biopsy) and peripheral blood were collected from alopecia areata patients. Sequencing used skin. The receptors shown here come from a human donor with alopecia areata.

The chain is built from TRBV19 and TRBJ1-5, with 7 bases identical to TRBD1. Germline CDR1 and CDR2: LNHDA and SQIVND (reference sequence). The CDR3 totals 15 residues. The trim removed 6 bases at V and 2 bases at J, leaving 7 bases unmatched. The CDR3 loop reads CASSYDGTGNQPQHF. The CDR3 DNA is TGTGCCAGTAGCTACGACGGGACAGGCAATCAGCCCCAGCATTTT.

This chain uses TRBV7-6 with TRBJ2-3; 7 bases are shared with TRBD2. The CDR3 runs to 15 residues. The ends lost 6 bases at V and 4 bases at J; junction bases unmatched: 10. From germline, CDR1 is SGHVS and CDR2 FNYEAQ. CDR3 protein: CASSVGLVRPDTQYF. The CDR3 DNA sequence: TGTGCCAGCAGTGTCGGACTAGTGAGGCCAGATACGCAGTATTTT.

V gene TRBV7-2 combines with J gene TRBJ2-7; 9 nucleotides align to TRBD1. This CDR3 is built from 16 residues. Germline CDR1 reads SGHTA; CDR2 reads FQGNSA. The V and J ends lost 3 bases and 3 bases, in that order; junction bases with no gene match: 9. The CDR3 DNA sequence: TGTGCCAGCAGCTTCACGACCGGGACAGGGAACTACGAGCAGTACTTC. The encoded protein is CASSFTTGTGNYEQYF.

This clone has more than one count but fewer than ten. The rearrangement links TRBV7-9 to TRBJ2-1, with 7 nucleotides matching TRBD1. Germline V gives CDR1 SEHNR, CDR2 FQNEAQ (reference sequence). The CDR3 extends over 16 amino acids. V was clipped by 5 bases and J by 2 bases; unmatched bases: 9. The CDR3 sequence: CASSGTEGVAYNEQFF. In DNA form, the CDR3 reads TGTGCCAGCAGCGGGACAGAGGGGGTCGCCTACAATGAGCAGTTCTTC.

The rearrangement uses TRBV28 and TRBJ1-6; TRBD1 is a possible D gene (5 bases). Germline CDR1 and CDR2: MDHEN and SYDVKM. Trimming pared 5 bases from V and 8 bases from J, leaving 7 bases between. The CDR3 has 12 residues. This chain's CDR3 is CASSTGYSPLHF. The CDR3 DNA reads TGTGCCAGCAGTACAGGTTATTCACCCCTCCACTTT.

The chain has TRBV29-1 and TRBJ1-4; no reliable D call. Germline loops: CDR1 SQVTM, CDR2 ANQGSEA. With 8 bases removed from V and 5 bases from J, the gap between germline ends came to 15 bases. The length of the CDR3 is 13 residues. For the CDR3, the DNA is TGCAGCTTCGCGGACCAAAGGAATGAAAAACTGTTTTTT. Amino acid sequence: CSFADQRNEKLFF.

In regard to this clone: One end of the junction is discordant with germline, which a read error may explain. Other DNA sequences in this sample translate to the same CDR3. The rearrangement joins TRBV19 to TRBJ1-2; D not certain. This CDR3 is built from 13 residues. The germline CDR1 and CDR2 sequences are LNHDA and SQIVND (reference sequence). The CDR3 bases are TGCGCCAGTAGAGGAGGAGCGTTGGACGGCTACACCTTC. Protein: CASRGGALDGYTF.

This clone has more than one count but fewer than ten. DNA of the CDR3: TGTGCCAGCAATCCTGGGACAGACAATGAGCAGTTCTTC. Encoded protein: CASNPGTDNEQFF. The rearrangement links TRBV2 to TRBJ2-1; 7 bases match TRBD1. CDR1 is SNHLY and CDR2 is FYNNEI in the germline V gene. There are 13 residues in the CDR3. The ends lost 7 bases at V and 5 bases at J; junction bases unmatched: 5.

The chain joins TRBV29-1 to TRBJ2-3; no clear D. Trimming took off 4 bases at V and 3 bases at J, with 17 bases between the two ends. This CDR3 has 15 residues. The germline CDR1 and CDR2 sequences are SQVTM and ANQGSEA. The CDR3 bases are TGCAGCGTTGCGATGGGTCCGGGCAGAACAGATACGCAGTATTTT. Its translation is CSVAMGPGRTDTQYF.

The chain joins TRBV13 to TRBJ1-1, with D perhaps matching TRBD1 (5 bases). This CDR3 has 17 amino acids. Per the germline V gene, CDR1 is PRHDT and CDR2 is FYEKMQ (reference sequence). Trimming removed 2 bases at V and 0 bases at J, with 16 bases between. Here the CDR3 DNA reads TGTGCCAGCAGCTTATCAAATCTGGGGCAGCTGAACACTGAAGCTTTCTTT. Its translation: CASSLSNLGQLNTEAFF.

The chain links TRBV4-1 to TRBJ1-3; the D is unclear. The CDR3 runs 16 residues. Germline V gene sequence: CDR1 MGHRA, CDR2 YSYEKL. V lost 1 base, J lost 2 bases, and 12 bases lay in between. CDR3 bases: TGCGCCAGCAGCCAAGGGGTCAGGAGAACTGGAAACACCATATATTTT. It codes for CASSQGVRRTGNTIYF.

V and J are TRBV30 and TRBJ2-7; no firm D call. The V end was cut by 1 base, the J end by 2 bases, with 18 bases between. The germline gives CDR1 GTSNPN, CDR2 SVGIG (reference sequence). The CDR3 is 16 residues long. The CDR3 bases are TGTGCCTGGAGTGGTGGTCTTTTCAGAAACGCCTACGAGCAGTACTTC. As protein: CAWSGGLFRNAYEQYF.

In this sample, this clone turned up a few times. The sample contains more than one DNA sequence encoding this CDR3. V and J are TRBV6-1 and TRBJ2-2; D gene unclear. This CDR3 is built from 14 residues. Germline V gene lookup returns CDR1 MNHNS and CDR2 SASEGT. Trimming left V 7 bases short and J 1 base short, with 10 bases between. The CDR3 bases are TGTGCCAGCAAGGTTAGGAGGAACACCGGGGAGCTGTTTTTT. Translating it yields CASKVRRNTGELFF.

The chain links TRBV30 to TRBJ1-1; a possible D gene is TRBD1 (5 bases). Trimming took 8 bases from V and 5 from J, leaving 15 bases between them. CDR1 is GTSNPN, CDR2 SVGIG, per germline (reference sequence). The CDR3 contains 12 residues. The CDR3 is CALGGGRTEAFF. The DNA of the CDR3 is TGTGCCCTCGGGGGGGGAAGAACTGAAGCTTTCTTT.